The sequence of this T cell receptor (beta chain) was determined in a study of blood T cell repertoires in COVID-19 (TCRdb year 2020). Concerning the study at large: The collaborator samples originated in the United States, Italy and Spain and spanned the acute and convalescent phases of COVID-19. The material from the prospective study consisted of cDNA or gDNA derived from T cells, B-cell-depleted T cells, or PBMCs. Samples were obtained from the ongoing ImmuneRACE study (first 160 participants) and from over 1,000 subjects provided by 6 global collaborators. The repertoires were released in a freely available public database meant as a resource for research on the immune response to SARS-CoV-2. Subjects who had been exposed to COVID-19, were actively infected with it, or had recovered from it provided the deeply sampled blood TCRbeta repertoires that made up the dataset. Nearly every sample came with metadata listing a de-identified subject ID, COVID-19 status, age in years and sex. Where HLA class I and class II types were available, the types were taken from metadata supplied by the sample provider, not from assay-based typing.

General conclusions and limits of the study: The amount of clinical and demographic metadata varied by source and participant and was provided uncurated.

TCRbeta CDR3 regions were amplified from genomic DNA using the immunoSEQ Assay, a bias-controlled multiplex PCR. On the study's bioinformatics: The number of nucleated cells in each sample was estimated from the amplification of reference gene primers within the assay. To quantify the absolute abundance of each unique TCRbeta CDR3 rearrangement, sequence reads were collapsed and filtered. Productive Simpson clonality was computed per sample as the square root of Simpson's diversity index over productive rearrangements. TCRdb retrieved this table from immuneACCESS and kept in-frame rearrangements only. Not all clones are present; in checked studies, unresolved V genes account for under half, and no reason is known for the remainder. That table supplies the V and J calls and clone size; D and trimming were determined from the DNA. The sample includes roughly 35,000 clones, with approximately 89% observed a single time. The ten top clones hold roughly 44% of the sample.

Details on this clone: The antigen it binds to is not known. Base qualities are not recorded, but no much larger clone differs from it by a single base.

The CDR3, from cysteine to phenylalanine, totals 16 residues. Only the CDR3 portion is preserved as DNA: 48 bases, with reading frame beginning at the first base. According to the germline V gene, CDR1 reads SGHVS and CDR2 reads FQNEAQ. Clipping removes 2 bases from V and 5 bases from J, with 9 as the unmatched junction base count. Collaborating institutions collected whole blood in K2EDTA tubes following their own protocols. For TCRbeta analysis, collaborators shipped samples as frozen whole blood, isolated PBMCs, or DNA extracted from either of those sample types. The receptor comes from a human donor in a cohort sampled during active COVID-19. This receptor chain uses TRBV7-8 and TRBJ1-2, and 9 junctional nucleotides match TRBD1. The specimen was peripheral blood. The DNA sequence follows: TGTGCCAGCAGCTTAAGACAGGGGGTTGGAACGTATGGCTACACCTTC. Its protein is CASSLRQGVGTYGYTF.